This TCR beta chain was captured in a study of Ad26.COV2.S vaccination and SARS-CoV-2 variants. Study background: Ad26.COV2.S arm of COV1001 included the donor.

Noted treatment: about 20 received Ad26.COV2.S at low or high dose, single or two shots; five or six received placebo; per-sample allocation not given. The samples date from day 63 after the first vaccine or placebo injection. Boston supplied an adult donor aged 18-55 years. Participants' vaccine, an Ad26 vector, delivered Wuhan-strain SARS-CoV-2 spike. The data were produced by immunoSEQ multiplex PCR, yet TCRdb's version contains in-frame clones alone and is incomplete. The sample carries 320,000 or so clones, 85% to 90% recorded once. Trimming took off 3 bases at V and 3 bases at J, with 11 bases between the two ends. Germline-derived CDR1 and CDR2 are SGHVS and FQNEAQ. The CDR3 totals 14 residues. On this clone itself: Its antigen remains unidentified.

Study-level points and caveats: Vaccine and placebo groups showed comparable non-spike TCR breadth.

J is TRBJ1-1 and V is TRBV7-8; D call uncertain. The TCR was taken from a person between 18 and 65 years old who received the Ad26.COV2.S COVID-19 vaccine or a placebo. Specimen: peripheral blood, collected in a trial of Ad26.COV2.S vaccine versus placebo. This CDR3 reads CASSFVPLDTEAFF. In nucleotides, the CDR3 is TGTGCCAGCAGCTTCGTCCCGTTGGACACTGAAGCTTTCTTT.